A single sample gave rise to the 30 T cell receptor beta chains below, sequenced in a study of shared clonotypes between healthy human individuals. CD45RO negativity and positive selection for CCR7 defined naive CD8 cells, a population that excluded terminally differentiated effector memory CD45RA+ cells. Profiling relied on immunoSEQ multiplex PCR, and the TCRdb table lists in-frame clones only, not all of them. The sample shows just over 2,000,000 clones, roughly 94% of them seen only once. Material for sequencing was naive CD8+ T cells sorted from blood. Source of these receptors: a man between 18 and 35 years old in good health.

The chain joins TRBV5-1 to TRBJ2-1, with TRBD1 matching 7 bases. The length of the CDR3 is 15 residues. Unmatched junction bases numbered 7, after V lost 3 bases and J lost 4 bases. Germline values: CDR1 SGHRS, CDR2 YFSETQ. The DNA for the CDR3 is TGCGCCAGCAGCTCTACAGGGGCTTCGTACAATGAGCAGTTCTTC. This sequence encodes CASSSTGASYNEQFF.

The gene calls are TRBV19 and TRBJ1-1; no clear D gene. The germline V gene encodes CDR1 LNHDA and CDR2 SQIVND (reference sequence). V was cut by 4 bases and J by 3 bases, with 21 bases left in between. CDR3 length: 17 residues. The CDR3 DNA is TGTGCCAGTAGTACCTGGTTGGCGCCCATCCCGGACACTGAAGCTTTCTTT. Protein: CASSTWLAPIPDTEAFF.

J is TRBJ2-2 and V is TRBV14, with 9 bases lining up with TRBD1. The CDR3 runs 14 residues. Per the germline V gene, CDR1 is SGHDN and CDR2 is FVKESK. V dropped 5 bases and J dropped 6; count of bases not matched to a gene: 4. The CDR3 loop reads CASSYGTGSGELFF. The CDR3 DNA reads TGTGCCAGCAGCTACGGGACAGGGTCCGGGGAGCTGTTTTTT.

The chain recombines TRBV9 with TRBJ2-2, with no clear D. The CDR3 consists of 16 residues. Trimming pared 4 bases from V and 4 bases from J, leaving 17 bases between. The germline CDR1 and CDR2 sequences are SGDLS and YYNGEE. CDR3 in amino acids: CASSIFTDLGTGELFF. As DNA, the CDR3 is TGTGCCAGCAGCATATTTACGGACCTGGGCACCGGGGAGCTGTTTTTT.

The V and J genes are TRBV6-6 and TRBJ2-7; D is uncertain. The CDR3 is made up of 14 amino acids. The germline gives CDR1 MNHNY, CDR2 SVGAGI (reference sequence). V shed 7 bases and J shed 4 bases, with 17 bases lying between them. In nucleotides, the CDR3 is TGTGCCAGCACCCAGCCCGAGGCGCCTTACGAGCAGTACTTC. It translates to CASTQPEAPYEQYF.

A remark on this clone: The sample carries other DNA sequences with the same CDR3. The rearrangement joins TRBV5-4 to TRBJ2-7; 11 bases line up with TRBD2. CDR1 is SGHNT and CDR2 is YYREEE in the germline V gene (reference sequence). V dropped 0 bases and J dropped 2; count of bases not matched to a gene: 1. The CDR3 has 15 residues. CDR3 DNA sequence: TGTGCCAGCAGCTTGGATAGCGGGAGGGCCTACGAGCAGTACTTC. Protein sequence: CASSLDSGRAYEQYF.

This sequence joins TRBV7-9 and TRBJ2-7; D uncertain. The CDR3 has 15 residues. V was clipped by 1 base and J by 1 base, with 11 bases between them. Germline-derived CDR1 and CDR2 are SEHNR and FQNEAQ (reference sequence). CDR3 in amino acids: CASSLGLAHSYEQYF. CDR3 sequence (DNA): TGTGCCAGCAGCTTAGGCTTGGCGCATTCCTACGAGCAGTACTTC.

The chain is built from TRBV27 and TRBJ2-7; weak D call: TRBD2 (5 bases). V was clipped by 5 bases and J by 5 bases, with 22 bases between them. This CDR3 spans 16 amino acids. The germline gives CDR1 MNHEY, CDR2 SMNVEV (reference sequence). The CDR3 spells CASSPSVGERPDEQYF. In DNA, the CDR3 is TGTGCCAGCAGTCCCTCGGTGGGAGAACGTCCTGACGAGCAGTACTTC.

The chain combines TRBV14 with TRBJ1-3, with D maybe TRBD1 (5 bases). Trimming left V 4 bases short and J 0 bases short, with 7 bases between. Germline values: CDR1 SGHDN, CDR2 FVKESK. There are 14 residues in the CDR3. CDR3 nucleotide sequence: TGTGCCAGCAGCCCGACAGACTCTGGAAACACCATATATTTT. It encodes CASSPTDSGNTIYF.

The J gene is TRBJ2-7, the V gene TRBV7-8, with D tentatively TRBD1 (6 bases). CDR3 length: 14 residues. With 5 bases removed from V and 3 bases from J, the gap between germline ends came to 14 bases. Looked up from germline, CDR1 is SGHVS and CDR2 is FQNEAQ. CDR3 nucleotides: TGTGCCAGCAGCGCCGACAGGTGGGGCTACGAGCAGTACTTC. Translation: CASSADRWGYEQYF.

This chain connects TRBV7-9 to TRBJ2-3; D uncertain. V was clipped by 1 base and J by 7 bases, with 9 bases between them. CDR3 length: 13 amino acids. Looked up from germline, CDR1 is SEHNR and CDR2 is FQNEAQ (reference sequence). CDR3 region: CASSLGNPYTQYF. As DNA, the CDR3 is TGTGCCAGCAGCTTAGGTAACCCTTATACGCAGTATTTT.

The chain joins TRBV11-2 to TRBJ2-3; the D gene is possibly TRBD2 (6 bases). The V end lost 6 bases, the J end lost 2 bases, and 15 bases lay between the germline ends. Looked up from germline, CDR1 is SGHAT and CDR2 is FQNNGV. The CDR3 length is 15 residues. This CDR3 reads CASRKGTFLTDTQYF. The CDR3 DNA follows: TGTGCCAGCAGGAAGGGGACTTTCCTCACAGATACGCAGTATTTT.

The chain combines TRBV7-9 with TRBJ2-7, with 11 nucleotides matching TRBD2. The CDR3 loop spans 17 amino acids. V shed 5 bases, J shed 0 bases, and the junction held 9 bases outside the gene matches. Per germline, CDR1 SEHNR and CDR2 FQNEAQ (reference sequence). CDR3 residues: CASSPRLAGLSSYEQYF. Written as DNA, the CDR3 is TGTGCCAGCAGCCCCCGACTAGCGGGATTGTCCTCCTACGAGCAGTACTTC.

The V gene is TRBV5-4, the J gene TRBJ1-1; the D is unclear. The germline CDR1 and CDR2 sequences are SGHNT and YYREEE (reference sequence). The CDR3 is 15 residues long. Between the trimmed V and J ends, which lost 0 bases and 0 bases, there was a span of 9 bases. CDR3 nucleotide sequence: TGTGCCAGCAGCTTGGCTGCGACCCTGAACACTGAAGCTTTCTTT. Its translation: CASSLAATLNTEAFF.

This rearrangement joins TRBV6-1 to TRBJ1-1, with 9 bases identical to TRBD1. Looked up from germline, CDR1 is MNHNS and CDR2 is SASEGT. This CDR3 region has 15 residues. V dropped 3 bases and J dropped 3; count of bases not matched to a gene: 5. DNA for the CDR3: TGTGCCAGCAGTGAGTGGGACAGGGTAGACACTGAAGCTTTCTTT. The encoded protein is CASSEWDRVDTEAFF.

The gene calls are TRBV10-3 and TRBJ2-7; D gene ambiguous. Germline assignment: CDR1 ENHRY and CDR2 SYGVKD. Deletions cut 0 bases from V and 0 bases from J, with 12 bases between. There are 16 residues in the CDR3. The CDR3 region has the DNA TGTGCCATCAGTGAGTCCGATCTTGGCGCCTCCTACGAGCAGTACTTC. It codes for CAISESDLGASYEQYF.

This clone was recorded only once. Sequence at one end of the junction differs from germline and may be a read error. V is TRBV10-3 and J is TRBJ1-5; D is undetermined. Germline V gene lookup returns CDR1 ENHRY and CDR2 SYGVKD. CDR3 length: 14 amino acids. The CDR3: CSISEELSNQPQHF. In nucleotides, the CDR3 is TGTTCCATCAGTGAGGAGCTTAGCAATCAGCCCCAGCATTTT.

J is TRBJ2-3 and V is TRBV9, with D unclear. Trimming shortened V by 4 bases and J by 2 bases, and 11 bases separated the two germline ends. This CDR3 is 14 amino acids long. CDR1 and CDR2 from the germline V gene are SGDLS and YYNGEE. CDR3 loop: CASSQGGPTDTQYF. CDR3 nucleotides: TGTGCCAGCAGCCAAGGTGGGCCCACAGATACGCAGTATTTT.

The genes are TRBV7-6 and TRBJ1-1; D is unclear. This CDR3 is 15 amino acids long. Trimming stripped 5 bases from V and 6 bases from J, with 19 bases between. The germline gives CDR1 SGHVS, CDR2 FNYEAQ. This chain's CDR3 is CASSAGGDVSAEAFF. In DNA form, the CDR3 reads TGTGCCAGCAGCGCAGGCGGAGACGTTAGCGCTGAAGCTTTCTTT.

This chain joins TRBV5-4 and TRBJ2-3; no definite D call. Trimming removed 3 bases at V and 3 bases at J, with 2 bases between. Germline V lookup: CDR1 SGHNT, CDR2 YYREEE (reference sequence). The CDR3 runs to 11 residues. The CDR3: CASSWTDTQYF. CDR3 DNA: TGTGCCAGCAGCTGGACAGATACGCAGTATTTT.

This chain connects TRBV19 to TRBJ2-5; D is uncertain. The CDR3 loop spans 14 amino acids. Germline CDR1 LNHDA, CDR2 SQIVND (reference sequence). V lost 1 base and J lost 5, with 11 bases in between. CDR3 sequence reads: CASSIVGTPETQYF. The CDR3 DNA follows: TGTGCCAGTAGTATAGTTGGAACCCCCGAGACCCAGTACTTC.

The chain combines TRBV10-3 with TRBJ2-7; 13 bases fit TRBD2. Germline lookup yields CDR1 ENHRY and CDR2 SYGVKD. The CDR3 is 15 amino acids. The ends lost 6 bases at V and 2 bases at J; junction bases unmatched: 4. The CDR3 region is CAIRGLAGPTYEQYF. The CDR3 nucleotides are TGTGCCATCAGGGGACTAGCGGGACCCACCTACGAGCAGTACTTC.

Only one count was recorded for this clone. This chain links TRBV7-2 with TRBJ1-2; TRBD1 is a possible D gene (6 bases). V lost 0 bases and J lost 5, with 16 bases in between. This CDR3 contains 16 residues. The V gene's germline CDR1 is SGHTA and CDR2 FQGNSA. The CDR3 sequence: CASSLAGGGTVYGYTF. DNA of the CDR3: TGTGCCAGCAGCTTAGCGGGAGGGGGAACGGTATATGGCTACACCTTC.

CDR3 DNA: TGCGCCAGCAGCTCGGGGAGGGCTAGGGCCTACGAGCAGTACTTC. As protein: CASSSGRARAYEQYF. This chain uses TRBV5-1 with TRBJ2-7, with 7 bases aligning to TRBD2. V was clipped by 3 bases and J by 2 bases; unmatched bases: 8. Germline CDR1 is SGHRS and CDR2 is YFSETQ. This CDR3 is built from 15 residues.

This clone came up once. The chain joins TRBV29-1 to TRBJ1-4, with 8 bases that match TRBD1. The CDR3 loop spans 20 amino acids. V trimming: 1 base; J trimming: 0 bases; junction bases outside the gene matches: 16. Germline V lookup: CDR1 SQVTM, CDR2 ANQGSEA. DNA of the CDR3: TGCAGCGTTGAAGTTTGGGACCCGACAGGGGTCATAGCAACTAATGAAAAACTGTTTTTT. Its translation is CSVEVWDPTGVIATNEKLFF.

This chain uses TRBV6-1 with TRBJ1-1; perhaps TRBD1 as D (5 bases). The CDR3 runs to 15 residues. Trimming shortened V by 4 bases and J by 5 bases, and 17 bases separated the two germline ends. The germline V gene encodes CDR1 MNHNS and CDR2 SASEGT. CDR3 DNA: TGTGCCAGCAGTGCCCTCCGTGGGGGGGGGACTGAAGCTTTCTTT. Protein sequence: CASSALRGGGTEAFF.

This chain uses TRBV28 with TRBJ2-1; 9 nucleotides match TRBD1. From germline, CDR1 is MDHEN and CDR2 SYDVKM. The CDR3 length is 14 residues. J lost 8 bases, V lost 2 bases, and 4 bases had no gene match. The CDR3: CASSLDRGIDEQFF. CDR3 nucleotides: TGTGCCAGCAGTTTAGACAGGGGGATAGATGAGCAGTTCTTC.

The chain recombines TRBV7-6 with TRBJ2-5; D is perhaps TRBD2 (5 bases). In germline, CDR1 is SGHVS, CDR2 FNYEAQ. This CDR3 has 14 amino acids. V was pared by 4 bases and J by 5 bases, with 14 bases between. CDR3 sequence: CASSSLPSGETQYF. The CDR3 nucleotides are TGTGCCAGCAGCTCCCTACCGTCGGGGGAGACCCAGTACTTC.

This clone was counted only a few times. The genes are TRBV4-1 and TRBJ1-5, with unresolved D. The V gene's germline CDR1 is MGHRA and CDR2 YSYEKL. The CDR3 length is 15 residues. V was shortened by 0 bases and J by 4 bases, with 10 bases between the two germline ends. CDR3 sequence: CASSQDRAENQPQHF. CDR3 sequence (DNA): TGCGCCAGCAGCCAAGATAGGGCAGAGAATCAGCCCCAGCATTTT.

About this clone itself: One end of the junction fails to match germline, which may point to a read error. The chain uses TRBV7-9 and TRBJ2-2; D remains unclear. Germline CDR1 SEHNR, CDR2 FQNEAQ (reference sequence). The CDR3 consists of 12 residues. The CDR3 sequence is CASITKTGELFF. The CDR3 DNA sequence: TGTGCCAGCATCACGAAAACCGGGGAGCTGTTTTTT.